The 29 T cell receptor beta chains presented below share a single source sample, sequenced in a study of Ad26.COV2.S vaccination and SARS-CoV-2 variants. Documented treatment: over 15 received Ad26.COV2.S at low or high dose, single or two shots; about 5 received placebo; per-sample allocation not given. Samples came from day 63 after the first vaccine or placebo injection. Produced via immunoSEQ multiplex PCR; TCRdb's table is partial and in-frame only. The sample comprises roughly 380,000 clones, roughly 84% of which are singletons, and less than 4% rests with the top ten. The sequences come from peripheral blood, collected in a trial of Ad26.COV2.S vaccine versus placebo. Source of these receptors: a person aged 18-65 years who received the Ad26.COV2.S COVID-19 vaccine or a placebo.

The genes are TRBV4-1 and TRBJ2-3; 7 bases are a match to TRBD1. The CDR3 sequence is 14 residues long. CDR1 is MGHRA, CDR2 YSYEKL, per germline. The ends lost 4 bases at V and 2 bases at J; junction bases unmatched: 3. The CDR3 DNA is TGCGCCAGCAGCCCGGGACAGTTCACAGATACGCAGTATTTT. As protein: CASSPGQFTDTQYF.

This rearrangement joins TRBV5-1 to TRBJ1-1, with 10 bases that match TRBD1. CDR1 is SGHRS, CDR2 YFSETQ, per germline. This CDR3 region has 14 residues. The trim removed 6 bases at V and 5 bases at J, leaving 7 bases unmatched. This chain's CDR3 is CASNDRGRRTEAFF. The CDR3 coding sequence is TGCGCCAGCAACGACAGGGGGCGTCGGACTGAAGCTTTCTTT. Based on the CDR3 plus reference TRBV5-1 and TRBJ1-1, the full variable domain is KAGVTQTPRYLIKTRGQQVTLSCSPISGHRSVSWYQQTPGQGLQFLFEYFSETQRNKGNFPGRFSGRQFSNSRSEMNVSTLELGDSALYLCASNDRGRRTEAFFGQGTRLTVV.

The genes are TRBV19 and TRBJ2-7, with TRBD2 matching 9 bases. The J segment lost 0 bases and the V segment lost 5 bases, leaving 5 bases of the junction unmatched. Germline assignment: CDR1 LNHDA and CDR2 SQIVND (reference sequence). The CDR3 has 15 amino acids. The CDR3 DNA follows: TGTGCCAGTAGTCCCACTAGCGGGCTCTCCTACGAGCAGTACTTC. This codes for CASSPTSGLSYEQYF.

The chain combines TRBV6-5 with TRBJ2-5; D remains ambiguous. This CDR3 has 13 amino acids. V lost 8 bases and J 5 bases, leaving 15 bases between the germline ends. CDR1 is MNHEY, CDR2 SVGAGI, per germline. CDR3: CASHPKMVETQYF. The CDR3 DNA reads as TGTGCCAGCCACCCTAAAATGGTGGAGACCCAGTACTTC.

V is TRBV7-8 and J is TRBJ2-3, with 7 bases fitting TRBD2. V lost 0 bases to trimming and J lost 6 bases; unmatched junction nucleotides: 12. Per the germline V gene, CDR1 is SGHVS and CDR2 is FQNEAQ. The CDR3 runs to 17 residues. CDR3 in amino acids: CASSLALTSSHVDTQYF. Written as DNA, the CDR3 is TGTGCCAGCAGCTTAGCGCTGACTAGCTCGCACGTCGATACGCAGTATTTT.

The chain joins TRBV5-4 to TRBJ1-2; TRBD1 matches 7 bases. Germline values: CDR1 SGHNT, CDR2 YYREEE (reference sequence). V lost 5 bases to trimming and J lost 6 bases; unmatched junction nucleotides: 7. The CDR3 sequence is 13 residues long. The CDR3 protein is CASRSRGTDGYTF. CDR3 DNA: TGTGCCAGCAGGTCCAGGGGGACAGATGGCTACACCTTC. The variable domain in full, completed from reference TRBV5-4 and TRBJ1-2, reads ETGVTQSPTHLIKTRGQQVTLRCSSQSGHNTVSWYQQALGQGPQFIFQYYREEENGRGNFPPRFSGLQFPNYSSELNVNALELDDSALYLCASRSRGTDGYTFGSGTRLTVV.

In this sample, this clone turned up a few times. This rearrangement joins TRBV6-6 to TRBJ1-3, with a possible D match to TRBD1 (5 bases). The CDR3 runs 16 residues. Trimming shortened V by 2 bases and J by 0 bases, and 11 bases separated the two germline ends. Germline V CDR1 and CDR2: MNHNY, SVGAGI (reference sequence). DNA of the CDR3: TGTGCCAGCAGTTACCAGGGACCTACCTCTGGAAACACCATATATTTT. This gives the protein CASSYQGPTSGNTIYF.

The rearrangement joins TRBV7-9 to TRBJ1-2; D is ambiguous. The CDR3 consists of 15 residues. Trimming shortened V by 5 bases and J by 5 bases, and 18 bases separated the two germline ends. Germline V lookup: CDR1 SEHNR, CDR2 FQNEAQ (reference sequence). The CDR3 DNA sequence: TGTGCCAGCAGCGCTGACGTGAGTTTGAATTATGGCTACACCTTC. This translates into CASSADVSLNYGYTF.

The gene calls are TRBV3-1 (or the pseudogene TRBV3-2) and TRBJ2-1; TRBD2 matches 13 bases. This CDR3 contains 17 residues. V lost 4 bases and J lost 8; bases outside the gene matches: 11. Per the germline V gene, CDR1 is LGHDT and CDR2 is YNNKEL (reference sequence). As DNA, the CDR3 is TGTGCCAGCAGCCTCAACCCGACTAGCGGGAGGCACCATGAGCAGTTCTTC. As protein: CASSLNPTSGRHHEQFF.

The chain joins TRBV6-5 to TRBJ2-1; 11 bases are a match to TRBD2. CDR1 and CDR2 from the germline V gene are MNHEY and SVGAGI. This CDR3 spans 15 amino acids. With V trimmed by 4 bases and J by 9 bases, 8 bases remained unmatched. This chain's CDR3 is CASSFFSGRGGEQFF. The CDR3 coding sequence is TGTGCCAGCAGTTTTTTTAGCGGGAGGGGCGGTGAGCAGTTCTTC.

V gene TRBV7-2 combines with J gene TRBJ2-3; a possible D gene is TRBD1 (6 bases). The CDR3 spans 15 residues. The germline gives CDR1 SGHTA, CDR2 FQGNSA. V shed 1 base and J shed 3 bases, with 11 bases lying between them. This CDR3 is CASSLGHRVTDTQYF. The CDR3 bases are TGTGCCAGCAGCTTAGGTCACAGGGTAACAGATACGCAGTATTTT.

The rearrangement joins TRBV5-4 to TRBJ2-1; tentatively, D is TRBD1 (9 bases). Per the germline V gene, CDR1 is SGHNT and CDR2 is YYREEE (reference sequence). The CDR3 length is 15 residues. Deletions cut 10 bases from V and 6 bases from J, with 23 bases between. CDR3 residues: CACRPGGTGLNEQFF. The CDR3 nucleotides read TGTGCCTGCCGGCCGGGGGGGACAGGGCTCAATGAGCAGTTCTTC.

The chain has TRBV6-5 and TRBJ1-1; D remains ambiguous. Germline CDR1 reads MNHEY; CDR2 reads SVGAGI. The V and J ends lost 5 bases and 5 bases respectively, with 15 bases between them. This CDR3 is 14 amino acids long. The chain's CDR3 is CASSTRDLRTEAFF. CDR3 sequence (DNA): TGTGCCAGCAGTACCCGAGACTTGAGGACTGAAGCTTTCTTT.

The chain carries TRBV30 and TRBJ2-7, with no clear D. Germline loops: CDR1 GTSNPN, CDR2 SVGIG (reference sequence). This CDR3 has 12 residues. The V end was cut by 1 base, the J end by 3 bases, with 7 bases between. The DNA of the CDR3 is TGTGCCTGGAGTGGGGGTTACTACGAGCAGTACTTC. Amino acids: CAWSGGYYEQYF.

This chain links TRBV19 with TRBJ2-2; 7 bases align to TRBD1. V was clipped by 5 bases and J by 3 bases; unmatched bases: 12. CDR1 and CDR2 (germline): LNHDA, SQIVND (reference sequence). The CDR3 is 17 amino acids. The CDR3 DNA follows: TGTGCCAGTAGTTTCCGAAGACAGGGTCCGTACACCGGGGAGCTGTTTTTT. Amino acids: CASSFRRQGPYTGELFF.

The chain couples TRBV5-1 to TRBJ1-6; 7 bases are a match to TRBD1. CDR1 is SGHRS and CDR2 is YFSETQ in the germline V gene. The V and J ends lost 4 bases and 14 bases, in that order; junction bases with no gene match: 9. This CDR3 contains 13 residues. The CDR3 region is CASSPQGDEALHF. CDR3 sequence (DNA): TGCGCCAGCAGCCCCCAGGGGGACGAGGCCCTCCACTTT.

The J gene is TRBJ1-6, the V gene TRBV4-2; TRBD1 agrees at 8 bases. CDR3 length: 17 residues. Looked up from germline, CDR1 is LGHNA and CDR2 is YNFKEQ. Losses at the gene ends were 2 bases for V and 10 bases for J; bases not matched to a gene: 13. The CDR3 reads CASSQTRTGRAGSPLHF. Here the CDR3 DNA reads TGTGCCAGCAGCCAAACCAGGACAGGGAGGGCAGGATCACCCCTCCACTTT.

The V and J genes are TRBV11-2 and TRBJ2-1; TRBD1 aligns across 8 bases. V gave up 0 bases and J gave up 2 bases; unmatched junction bases: 9. CDR3 length: 18 residues. Germline V gives CDR1 SGHAT, CDR2 FQNNGV. Here the CDR3 reads CASSLEAPGTGPYNEQFF. In DNA form, the CDR3 reads TGTGCCAGCAGCTTAGAGGCCCCAGGGACAGGCCCCTACAATGAGCAGTTCTTC.

This clone was seen a handful of times. In the same sample, other DNA sequences code for this CDR3. V usage is TRBV18 and J usage is TRBJ2-7, with D perhaps matching TRBD2 (6 bases). V dropped 2 bases and J dropped 4 bases, with 15 bases sitting between them. The length of the CDR3 is 15 residues. Looked up from germline, CDR1 is KGHSH and CDR2 is LQKENI. For the CDR3, the DNA is TGTGCCAGCTCACCAGCCCGCGGAGGGTCATACGAGCAGTACTTC. Translation gives CASSPARGGSYEQYF.

The rearrangement joins TRBV28 to TRBJ2-6; the D is unclear. Germline V lookup: CDR1 MDHEN, CDR2 SYDVKM. The CDR3 covers 14 residues. V gave up 8 bases and J gave up 7 bases, with 15 bases separating them. The CDR3 sequence is CASGKPLGANVLTF. The CDR3 region has the DNA TGTGCCAGCGGCAAGCCTTTGGGTGCCAACGTCCTGACTTTC.

The rearrangement joins TRBV6-5 to TRBJ1-5, with unresolved D. The CDR3 totals 13 residues. Trimming cost V 3 bases and J 9 bases, with 12 bases left between them. Per germline, CDR1 MNHEY and CDR2 SVGAGI. CDR3 amino acids: CASSYGEWGPQHF. Written as DNA, the CDR3 is TGTGCCAGCAGTTATGGGGAGTGGGGGCCCCAGCATTTT.

This clone was seen a handful of times. The V gene is TRBV3-1 (or the pseudogene TRBV3-2), the J gene TRBJ2-3, with no clear D. V dropped 2 bases and J dropped 0 bases, with 9 bases sitting between them. The CDR3 is made up of 15 amino acids. Germline V gives CDR1 LGHDT, CDR2 YNNKEL (reference sequence). This CDR3 is CASSQSPFSTDTQYF. For the CDR3, the DNA is TGTGCCAGCAGCCAATCCCCTTTTAGCACAGATACGCAGTATTTT.

This chain connects TRBV5-1 to TRBJ2-2; no clear D gene. The V and J ends lost 4 bases and 5 bases respectively, with 12 bases between them. The CDR3 runs 14 residues. Per the germline V gene, CDR1 is SGHRS and CDR2 is YFSETQ. The CDR3 is CASSQELGTGELFF. CDR3 sequence (DNA): TGCGCCAGCAGCCAGGAGCTCGGGACCGGGGAGCTGTTTTTT.

The chain links TRBV19 to TRBJ1-2; TRBD1 might be the D (6 bases). The CDR3 is 16 amino acids. The germline CDR1 and CDR2 sequences are LNHDA and SQIVND (reference sequence). V dropped 3 bases and J dropped 3 bases, with 17 bases sitting between them. The CDR3 sequence is CASSIGGSGADYGYTF. The CDR3 bases are TGTGCCAGTAGTATCGGGGGATCGGGGGCGGACTATGGCTACACCTTC.

The V call is TRBV12-5, the J call TRBJ1-5; TRBD1 matches at 7 bases. Germline V gene sequence: CDR1 LGHNT, CDR2 FRNRAP. V lost 3 bases to trimming and J lost 6 bases; unmatched junction nucleotides: 5. This CDR3 contains 14 residues. In DNA, the CDR3 is TGTGCTAGTGGTTTTCAACAGGGGTTTCAGCCCCAGCATTTT. It is translated as CASGFQQGFQPQHF.

The V call is TRBV18, the J call TRBJ2-1; no reliable D call. Per the germline V gene, CDR1 is KGHSH and CDR2 is LQKENI. CDR3 length equals 13 residues. Deletions cut 2 bases from V and 6 bases from J, with 8 bases between. The DNA of the CDR3 is TGTGCCAGCTCACCAGCAGAACTCAATGAGCAGTTCTTC. Amino acid sequence: CASSPAELNEQFF.

The chain links TRBV28 to TRBJ2-5; TRBD2 might be the D (6 bases). From germline, CDR1 is MDHEN and CDR2 SYDVKM. The CDR3 is made up of 13 amino acids. V lost 6 bases, J lost 4 bases, and 12 bases lay in between. Here the CDR3 reads CASSQGLIETQYF. The CDR3 DNA reads TGTGCCAGCAGCCAGGGACTGATAGAGACCCAGTACTTC.

V and J are TRBV19 and TRBJ2-4, with D possibly TRBD2 on 6 matching bases. V was shortened by 3 bases and J by 2 bases, with 14 bases between the two germline ends. Germline CDR1 and CDR2: LNHDA and SQIVND (reference sequence). The CDR3 totals 16 residues. CDR3 loop: CASSISGGASKNIQYF. DNA of the CDR3: TGTGCCAGTAGTATTTCTGGCGGGGCGTCCAAAAACATTCAGTACTTC. The full variable domain, completed using reference TRBV19 and TRBJ2-4, is DGGITQSPKYLFRKEGQNVTLSCEQNLNHDAMYWYRQDPGQGLRLIYYSQIVNDFQKGDIAEGYSVSREKKESFPLTVTSAQKNPTAFYLCASSISGGASKNIQYFGAGTRLSVL.

The chain combines TRBV6-5 with TRBJ2-7; 10 bases are shared with TRBD1. The CDR3 is 13 residues long. Germline V gene lookup returns CDR1 MNHEY and CDR2 SVGAGI. V was clipped by 6 bases and J by 4 bases; unmatched bases: 3. The CDR3 protein is CASRDRGQYEQYF. DNA of the CDR3: TGTGCCAGCAGAGACAGGGGGCAGTACGAGCAGTACTTC.